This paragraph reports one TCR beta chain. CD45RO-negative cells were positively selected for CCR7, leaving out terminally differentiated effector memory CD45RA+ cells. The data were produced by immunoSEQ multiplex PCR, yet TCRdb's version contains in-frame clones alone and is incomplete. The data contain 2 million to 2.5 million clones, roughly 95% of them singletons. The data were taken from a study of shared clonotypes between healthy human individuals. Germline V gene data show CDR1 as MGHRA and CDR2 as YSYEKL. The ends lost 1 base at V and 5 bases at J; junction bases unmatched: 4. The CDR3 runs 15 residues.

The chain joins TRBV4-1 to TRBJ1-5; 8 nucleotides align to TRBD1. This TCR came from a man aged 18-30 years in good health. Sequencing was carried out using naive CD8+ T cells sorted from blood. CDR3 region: CASSQAPGGHQPQHF. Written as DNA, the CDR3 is TGCGCCAGCAGCCAAGCACCAGGGGGCCATCAGCCCCAGCATTTT.